Detailed here is one T cell receptor beta chain. CDR3 length: 17 residues. The germline gives CDR1 LNHNV, CDR2 YYDKDF (reference sequence). The V gene lost 0 bases and the J gene lost 4 bases, with 16 bases spanning the gap. The data are from a study of cytomegalovirus exposure and HLA in healthy donors. PCR employed 60 Vbeta and 13 Jbeta primers. Only in-frame clones appear in the TCRdb table, and some are missing; sequencing was by immunoSEQ multiplex PCR. The table has around 110,000 clones, 75% to 85% seen once. This TCR came from a young woman in good health and CMV-seropositive. The rearrangement joins TRBV15 to TRBJ2-1, with D tentatively TRBD2 (7 bases). The specimen was PBMCs. The CDR3 DNA is TGTGCCACCAGCAGAGATCGGGGGGCGACCCAGTACAATGAGCAGTTCTTC. As protein: CATSRDRGATQYNEQFF.